Included here is one TCR beta chain sequence, with context. The data belong to a study of glioma-infiltrating T cells after dendritic cell vaccination. Turning to the study itself: Patients received autologous tumor lysate-pulsed dendritic cell vaccination between about 2003 and 2013. At biweekly intervals, patients got three intradermal dendritic cell vaccine injections.

The time point: after dendritic cell vaccination, including at tumor progression/relapse. This CDR3 comprises 14 residues. The V gene's germline CDR1 is LNHDA and CDR2 SQIVND (reference sequence). Unmatched junction bases numbered 8, after V lost 9 bases and J lost 0 bases. The protocol was immunoSEQ multiplex PCR, while the TCRdb copy is restricted to in-frame clones and leaves out a portion. Of over 80,000 clones listed, 75% to 85% were seen once; the top ten hold less than 2.5%. This chain uses TRBV19 with TRBJ2-7, with 7 bases aligning to TRBD1. The TCR comes from a human donor with glioblastoma. The input for sequencing was blood, taken after dendritic cell vaccination. The CDR3, as DNA: TGTGCCAGCTCGGACAGGTCGAGCTCCTACGAGCAGTACTTC. It specifies CASSDRSSSYEQYF. The full variable domain, with the rest looked up from reference TRBV19 and TRBJ2-7, is DGGITQSPKYLFRKEGQNVTLSCEQNLNHDAMYWYRQDPGQGLRLIYYSQIVNDFQKGDIAEGYSVSREKKESFPLTVTSAQKNPTAFYLCASSDRSSSYEQYFGPGTRLTVT.